Shown below are 8 T cell receptor beta chains from a single sample sequenced in a study of vaccination effects on CD4 cells after COVID-19. Only in-frame clones appear in the TCRdb table, and some are missing; sequencing was by immunoSEQ multiplex PCR. The table includes roughly 50,000 clones, roughly 73% detected once. Antigen-specific CD4+ T cell clonotypes were called by their expansion after viral peptide-pool culture in ViraFEST. Researchers isolated CD4+ T cells once less than twelve days of culture had elapsed. Negative nucleocapsid antibody tests before and after vaccination confirmed no previous SARS-CoV-2 infection. Their cognate antigens are unknown. The sequenced sample was CD4+ T cells from PBMCs cultured with HCoV-OC43 spike peptides, obtained before COVID-19 vaccination. Subset given: HCoV-OC43 spike overlapping peptide pool stimulation. The receptors were gathered from a human donor who received a COVID-19 vaccine.

The rearrangement links TRBV6-6 to TRBJ2-3; tentatively, D is TRBD2 (6 bases). Germline CDR1 reads MNHNY; CDR2 reads SVGAGI (reference sequence). The CDR3 runs to 14 residues. The V end was cut by 6 bases, the J end by 3 bases, with 13 bases between. CDR3 sequence: CASRQTSRTDTQYF. The CDR3 bases are TGTGCCAGCAGGCAGACTAGTAGGACAGATACGCAGTATTTT.

The J gene is TRBJ1-1, the V gene TRBV19; D uncertain. The CDR3 is made up of 13 amino acids. V was pared by 10 bases and J by 1 base, with 13 bases between. CDR1 is LNHDA and CDR2 is SQIVND in the germline V gene (reference sequence). The CDR3 spells CATHWTGNTEAFF. For the CDR3, the DNA is TGTGCCACCCACTGGACGGGGAACACTGAAGCTTTCTTT.

The chain is built from TRBV19 and TRBJ1-5; the D gene is possibly TRBD1 (6 bases). The CDR3 consists of 14 residues. Germline lookup yields CDR1 LNHDA and CDR2 SQIVND (reference sequence). The germline V and J ends were trimmed by 6 bases and 5 bases, with 14 bases remaining between them. Here the CDR3 reads CASSAGQSYQPQHF. DNA for the CDR3: TGTGCCAGTAGCGCTGGACAGAGCTATCAGCCCCAGCATTTT.

CDR3 protein: CASSRAVLTRLGTDTQYF. For the CDR3, the DNA is TGCGCCAGCAGCCGCGCAGTACTCACTAGATTAGGCACAGATACGCAGTATTTT. The V gene is TRBV4-1, the J gene TRBJ2-3; a possible D gene is TRBD2 (5 bases). With 4 bases removed from V and 1 base from J, the gap between germline ends came to 21 bases. The CDR3 is 18 residues long. The germline gives CDR1 MGHRA, CDR2 YSYEKL.

The rearrangement joins TRBV6-6 to TRBJ2-2, with unresolved D. Trimming shortened V by 8 bases and J by 3 bases, and 13 bases separated the two germline ends. This CDR3 spans 14 amino acids. CDR1 MNHNY and CDR2 SVGAGI come from the germline V gene (reference sequence). The CDR3 here is CASVSPRDTGELFF. CDR3 sequence (DNA): TGTGCCAGCGTTAGCCCCAGAGACACCGGGGAGCTGTTTTTT.

The chain combines TRBV4-1 with TRBJ2-1; no clear D gene. Deletions cut 0 bases from V and 1 base from J, with 10 bases between. Per germline, CDR1 MGHRA and CDR2 YSYEKL. There are 16 residues in the CDR3. The CDR3 sequence is CASSQEPGTSYNEQFF. The CDR3 DNA is TGCGCCAGCAGCCAAGAGCCGGGTACATCCTACAATGAGCAGTTCTTC.

The chain is built from TRBV5-1 and TRBJ1-1; D not resolved. Germline V gene data show CDR1 as SGHRS and CDR2 as YFSETQ. Trimming pared 5 bases from V and 8 bases from J, leaving 19 bases between. This CDR3 has 14 residues. DNA for the CDR3: TGCGCCAGCAGACGTGAGGGTTTAGCCGGAGAAGCTTTCTTT. This codes for CASRREGLAGEAFF.

V and J are TRBV29-1 and TRBJ1-2; 8 bases line up with TRBD1. The CDR3 extends over 14 amino acids. After removal of 3 bases from V and 8 bases from J, the junction contained 11 bases not matched to a gene. Germline lookup yields CDR1 SQVTM and CDR2 ANQGSEA. In DNA, the CDR3 is TGCAGCGTTGATTTTCAGGGGGCCAGCGGAGGCTACACCTTC. Amino acids: CSVDFQGASGGYTF.